This T cell receptor (beta chain) emerged from a study of CD8+CD57+ T cells in acquired aplastic anemia (dated by TCRdb to 2017 to 2018). Context from the whole study: DNA extracted from sorted CD4+ and CD8+ cells had a mean of approximately 3.5 ug, with a range of about 0.18 to 27.4 ug. For healthy donor samples, the average read count was approximately 10 million for CD4+ cells and around 12 million for CD8+ cells. Summary of the overall study and its limitations: Between patients and healthy controls, no significant difference in CD8+ Simpson's diversity was found (P=0.060). Around 31 CD8+ CDR3 sequences were shared between patients and controls but appeared highly expressed in patients and within their immunodominant clones.

Genomic DNA was used as template for profiling of TCR beta VDJ combinations and CDR3 sequences. An Illumina HiSeq 2000 was the platform used for TCR repertoire sequencing. The source study handled its data this way. TRBV/TRBJ rearrangement plots, CDR3 size and DJ length profiles, and Simpson's diversity index were used to assess repertoires. The most abundant DNA sequence in the deep sequencing data was defined as the immunodominant clone. CDR3 amino acid sequences were screened for sharing across subjects and compared with published repertoires and the VDJdb database. Clones were called with MiXCR by TCRdb after fastp trimmed the public reads at Q25, and only in-frame beta chains were retained. A single entry per CDR3 protein holds the most common genes and DNA from its merged rows. V and J calls and clone size were set by TCRdb, not the authors. Present in this sample are 60,000 to 75,000 distinct CDR3 sequences, less than 65% of which were seen just once. Under 3% of the sample is held by the ten biggest clonotypes.

Details on this clonotype: Which antigen it targets is not known. The sample holds no much larger clone one base away, and base qualities are not on file.

V is cut by 4 bases and J by 1 base, and the space between the germline ends is 13 bases. The germline V gene yields KGHDR for CDR1 and SFDVKD for CDR2. There are 16 amino acids in the CDR3, from cysteine to phenylalanine inclusive. Solely the CDR3 DNA is kept, with 48 bases framed from the first base. In this study, sorted CD4+ and CD8+ T cells from the blood of healthy subjects and of severe aplastic anemia patients had their TCR repertoires deep-sequenced. Ficoll-Paque density gradient centrifugation was used to isolate peripheral blood mononuclear cells. Before DNA was extracted, CD4+ and CD8+ T cells were sorted using either FACS or magnetic beads.

Sequencing used sorted CD4+, CD8+, or CD8+CD57+ T cells (not recorded which) from PBMCs. The chain couples TRBV24-1 to TRBJ1-5; the D gene is perhaps TRBD1, on 5 matching bases. This TCR was sampled from a human donor in good health, serving as a control. The nucleotide sequence is TGTGCCACCAGTGACCAACGGGCAGGGAGCAATCAGCCCCAGCATTTT. Its amino acids are CATSDQRAGSNQPQHF.